The 20 T cell receptor beta chains presented below share a single source sample, sequenced in a study of T-cell reconstitution after alpha-beta-depleted transplantation in children (dated by TCRdb to the mid-2010s). Libraries were built with PCR. TCRdb shows the sequencer as Illumina HiSeq 2500. To normalize quantification of the TCRbeta repertoire, the TCR libraries were built with molecular barcoding that relied on unique molecular identifiers. Clones were called with MiXCR by TCRdb after fastp trimmed the public reads at Q25, and only in-frame beta chains were retained. When rows share a CDR3 protein, they turn into one entry using the most common DNA and genes. The sample contains 500,000 to 650,000 distinct CDR3 sequences, over 10% of them found a single time. The ten largest account for 13% to 15% of the sample. This specimen's treatment or condition label, per the study, means: allogeneic hematopoietic cell transplantation with graft depleted of TCRalphabeta T cells and CD19 B cells.

The input for sequencing was PBMCs, mostly from graft donor cells, taken 180 days after TCRalphabeta/CD19-depleted stem cell transplant. The source is a female patient aged 2-15 years who had a stem cell transplant for aplastic anemia, so the T cells may come from the graft donor.

This clonotype occurred many times. The gene calls are TRBV9 and TRBJ2-2; perhaps TRBD2 as D (5 bases). Trimming removed 0 bases at V and 2 bases at J, with 8 bases between. The CDR3 runs to 15 residues. Germline V gene data show CDR1 as SGDLS and CDR2 as YYNGEE. CDR3 in amino acids: CASSVGPGNTGELFF. The CDR3, as DNA: TGTGCCAGCAGCGTAGGGCCGGGAAACACCGGGGAGCTGTTTTTT.

The chain carries TRBV20-1 and TRBJ1-3, with D uncertain. The CDR3 is 15 amino acids. Per germline, CDR1 DFQATT and CDR2 SNEGSKA (reference sequence). Trimming cost V 5 bases and J 0 bases, with 14 bases left between them. The CDR3 bases are TGCAGTGCTCTACTGGGCCGAAGCTCTGGAAACACCATATATTTT. It is translated as CSALLGRSSGNTIYF.

V is TRBV5-5 and J is TRBJ2-7, with 7 bases fitting TRBD2. The CDR3 spans 16 residues. Germline CDR1 reads SGHKS; CDR2 reads YYEKEE (reference sequence). With V trimmed by 4 bases and J by 0 bases, 10 bases remained unmatched. CDR3 in amino acids: CASSTTGGPSSYEQYF. The CDR3 DNA sequence: TGTGCCAGCAGCACCACGGGAGGCCCAAGCTCCTACGAGCAGTACTTC.

V and J are TRBV7-8 and TRBJ2-1; D is possibly TRBD2 (6 bases). V dropped 6 bases and J dropped 1 base, with 16 bases sitting between them. The CDR3 length is 16 residues. The germline V gene has CDR1 SGHVS and CDR2 FQNEAQ. This CDR3 reads CASSSIAVRSYNEQFF. In DNA, the CDR3 is TGTGCCAGCAGTTCAATAGCGGTGAGGTCCTACAATGAGCAGTTCTTC.

V usage is TRBV18 and J usage is TRBJ2-3, with 10 nucleotides matching TRBD1. V was clipped by 3 bases and J by 4 bases; unmatched bases: 1. The CDR3 covers 14 residues. Looked up from germline, CDR1 is KGHSH and CDR2 is LQKENI. For the CDR3, the DNA is TGTGCCAGCTCACCGACAGGGGGCCCAGATACGCAGTATTTT. Protein: CASSPTGGPDTQYF.

This clonotype has more than one count but fewer than ten. This sequence joins TRBV28 and TRBJ1-5; possibly TRBD1 for D (5 bases). The CDR3 has 16 amino acids. Trimming removed 6 bases at V and 7 bases at J, with 22 bases between. CDR1 MDHEN and CDR2 SYDVKM come from the germline V gene. The CDR3 DNA follows: TGTGCCAGCAGCTTGCTAAGGGGTGAGTCGAGACAGCCCCAGCATTTT. Protein product: CASSLLRGESRQPQHF.

V gene TRBV12-5 combines with J gene TRBJ1-1, with D possibly TRBD1 on 5 matching bases. V lost 6 bases to trimming and J lost 0 bases, with 11 bases between them. Germline V gene sequence: CDR1 LGHNT, CDR2 FRNRAP. The CDR3 contains 14 residues. CDR3 bases: TGTGCTAGTGGCACGGGGACTTTGAACACTGAAGCTTTCTTT. This sequence encodes CASGTGTLNTEAFF. The entire variable domain, with the rest obtained from reference TRBV12-5 and TRBJ1-1, is as follows: DARVTQTPRHKVTEMGQEVTMRCQPILGHNTVFWYRQTMMQGLELLAYFRNRAPLDDSGMPKDRFSAEMPDATLATLKIQPSEPRDSAVYFCASGTGTLNTEAFFGQGTRLTVV.

The chain is built from TRBV4-1 and TRBJ2-2; no firm D call. Germline CDR1 and CDR2: MGHRA and YSYEKL. CDR3 size: 14 residues. Trimming took 2 bases from V and 0 from J, leaving 4 bases between them. The CDR3 DNA reads TGCGCCAGCAGCCAAAAAGCGAACACCGGGGAGCTGTTTTTT. This translates into CASSQKANTGELFF.

This clonotype was counted only a few times. At one end the junction does not follow the germline gene, possibly because of a read error. The CDR3 coding sequence is TGTGCCAGCAGCACCACTAGCGCGGAATCGTACGGGCAGTACTTC. Translation gives CASSTTSAESYGQYF. V is TRBV28 and J is TRBJ2-7; 7 positions agree with TRBD2. Germline lookup yields CDR1 MDHEN and CDR2 SYDVKM. This CDR3 comprises 15 residues.

The table lists this clonotype with a few counts. The rearrangement uses TRBV6-1 and TRBJ2-5; 10 bases fit TRBD1. The CDR3 has 15 residues. J lost 5 bases, V lost 8 bases, and 11 bases had no gene match. Germline CDR1 and CDR2: MNHNS and SASEGT. CDR3 nucleotides: TGTGCCAGCGGTCCGTCGGACAGGGGGGGTGAGACCCAGTACTTC. Amino acid sequence: CASGPSDRGGETQYF.

This clonotype has a count of ten or more. V and J are TRBV4-2 and TRBJ2-1; 10 bases fit TRBD2. Germline CDR1 is LGHNA and CDR2 is YNFKEQ. Unmatched junction bases numbered 5, after V lost 0 bases and J lost 3 bases. This CDR3 is 17 amino acids long. CDR3 sequence reads: CASSQDQREGRYNEQFF. The DNA of the CDR3 is TGTGCCAGCAGCCAAGATCAGCGGGAGGGCCGCTACAATGAGCAGTTCTTC.

The DNA of the CDR3 is TGTGCCAGCAGGGGACAGGGGTTTAGTGAAGCTTTCTTT. It codes for CASRGQGFSEAFF. The chain joins TRBV12-3 or TRBV12-4 to TRBJ1-1; 10 bases are a match to TRBD1. The CDR3 loop spans 13 amino acids. Trimming cost V 6 bases and J 7 bases; bases outside gene matches: 5.

This clonotype has a handful of counts. The J gene is TRBJ2-2, the V gene TRBV27, with TRBD1 as a possible D gene (6 bases). Germline loops: CDR1 MNHEY, CDR2 SMNVEV (reference sequence). The CDR3 runs to 14 residues. V lost 4 bases to trimming and J lost 9 bases, with 15 bases between them. Here the CDR3 reads CASSWDIRPRELFF. CDR3 sequence (DNA): TGTGCCAGCAGTTGGGACATAAGACCCCGGGAGCTGTTTTTT.

This clonotype was picked up many times. The J gene is TRBJ2-3, the V gene TRBV2; a weak D match, TRBD1 (6 bases). This CDR3 contains 14 residues. The V end lost 5 bases, the J end lost 2 bases, and 11 bases lay between the germline ends. CDR1 SNHLY and CDR2 FYNNEI come from the germline V gene. The CDR3: CASSTGLFTDTQYF. In DNA form, the CDR3 reads TGTGCCAGCAGTACAGGGTTGTTCACAGATACGCAGTATTTT.

There are a few counts of this clonotype. The chain employs TRBV12-3 or TRBV12-4 and TRBJ1-5; no clear D gene. The CDR3 runs to 15 residues. Trimming took 3 bases from V and 0 from J, leaving 9 bases between them. This CDR3 is CASSLKFYSNQPQHF. Here the CDR3 DNA reads TGTGCCAGCAGTTTGAAGTTCTATAGCAATCAGCCCCAGCATTTT.

The J gene is TRBJ2-2, the V gene TRBV12-5, with D possibly being TRBD2 (6 bases). Trimming stripped 2 bases from V and 4 bases from J, with 14 bases between. CDR1 LGHNT and CDR2 FRNRAP come from the germline V gene. The CDR3 is made up of 16 amino acids. DNA for the CDR3: TGTGCTAGTGGTTTGCGGTCGGGAGAGGTCACCGGGGAGCTGTTTTTT. Translated: CASGLRSGEVTGELFF.

The chain recombines TRBV10-3 with TRBJ2-1; D unclear. This CDR3 comprises 15 residues. Trimming removed 5 bases from V and 0 bases from J, with 11 bases in between. CDR1 is ENHRY and CDR2 is SYGVKD in the germline V gene. CDR3 region: CAISMSFSSYNEQFF. CDR3 nucleotide sequence: TGTGCCATCAGTATGAGTTTTAGCTCCTACAATGAGCAGTTCTTC.

This clonotype was detected a few times. This rearrangement joins TRBV28 to TRBJ2-3, with a tentative D call TRBD1 (5 bases). V lost 5 bases and J lost 7, with 19 bases in between. The CDR3 is made up of 15 amino acids. CDR1 and CDR2 from the germline V gene are MDHEN and SYDVKM. The CDR3 DNA reads TGTGCCAGCAGTCCTCGGACATGGGTTTTCTATACGCAGTATTTT. Its protein product is CASSPRTWVFYTQYF.

This clonotype was observed many times. V gene TRBV5-1 combines with J gene TRBJ2-6, with a tentative D call TRBD1 (6 bases). From germline, CDR1 is SGHRS and CDR2 YFSETQ. The CDR3 is made up of 16 amino acids. V lost 3 bases and J lost 4, with 14 bases in between. This chain's CDR3 is CASSSGSGTGANVLTF. CDR3 bases: TGCGCCAGCAGCTCGGGCTCCGGGACAGGGGCCAACGTCCTGACTTTC.

The sample holds a few counts of this clonotype. The chain uses TRBV6-5 and TRBJ1-2, with TRBD1 matching over 7 bases. The CDR3 totals 12 residues. Trimming removed 5 bases from V and 6 bases from J; junction bases left unmatched: 3. In germline, CDR1 is MNHEY, CDR2 SVGAGI. CDR3 protein: CASSDRVHGYTF. The CDR3 DNA is TGTGCCAGCAGTGACAGGGTCCATGGCTACACCTTC.